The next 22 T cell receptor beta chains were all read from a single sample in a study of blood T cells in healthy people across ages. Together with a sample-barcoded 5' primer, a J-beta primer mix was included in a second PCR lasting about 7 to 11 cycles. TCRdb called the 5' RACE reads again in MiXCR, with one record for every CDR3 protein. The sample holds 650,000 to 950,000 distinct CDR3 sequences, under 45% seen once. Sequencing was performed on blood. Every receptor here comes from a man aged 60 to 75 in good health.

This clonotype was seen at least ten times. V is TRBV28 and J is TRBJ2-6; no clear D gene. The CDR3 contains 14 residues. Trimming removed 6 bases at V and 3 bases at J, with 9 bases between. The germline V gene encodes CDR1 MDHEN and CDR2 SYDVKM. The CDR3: CASSKGRGANVLTF. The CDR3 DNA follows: TGTGCCAGCAGCAAAGGGCGTGGGGCCAACGTCCTGACTTTC.

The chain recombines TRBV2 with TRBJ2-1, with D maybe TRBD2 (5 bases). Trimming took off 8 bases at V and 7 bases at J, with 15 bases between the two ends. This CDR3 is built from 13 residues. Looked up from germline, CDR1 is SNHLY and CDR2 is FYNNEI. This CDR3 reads CASVRAPGNEQFF. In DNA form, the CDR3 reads TGTGCCAGCGTGCGGGCGCCGGGGAATGAGCAGTTCTTC. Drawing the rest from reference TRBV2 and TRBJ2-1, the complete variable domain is EPEVTQTPSHQVTQMGQEVILRCVPISNHLYFYWYRQILGQKVEFLVSFYNNEISEKSEIFDDQFSVERPDGSNFTLKIRSTKLEDSAMYFCASVRAPGNEQFFGPGTRLTVL.

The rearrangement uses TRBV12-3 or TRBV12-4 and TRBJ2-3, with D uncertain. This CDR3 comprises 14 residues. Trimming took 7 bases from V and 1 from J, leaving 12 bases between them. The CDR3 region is CASTPGPGTDTQYF. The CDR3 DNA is TGTGCCAGCACCCCTGGCCCGGGCACAGATACGCAGTATTTT.

The DNA of the CDR3 is TGTGCCAGCAGCTTGGGCTTGGCGGGGGGGCCGAGCACAGATACGCAGTATTTT. Translation gives CASSLGLAGGPSTDTQYF. The chain employs TRBV7-8 and TRBJ2-3; 9 bases are shared with TRBD2. CDR1 is SGHVS, CDR2 FQNEAQ, per germline. The CDR3 runs 18 residues. V gave up 3 bases and J gave up 0 bases; unmatched junction bases: 10.

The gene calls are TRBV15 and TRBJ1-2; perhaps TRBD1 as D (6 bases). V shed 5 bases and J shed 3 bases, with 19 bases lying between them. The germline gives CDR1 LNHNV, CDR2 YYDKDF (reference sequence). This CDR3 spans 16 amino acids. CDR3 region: CATSYSLGRGDYGYTF. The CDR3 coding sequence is TGTGCCACCAGCTATAGCCTTGGTAGGGGGGACTATGGCTACACCTTC.

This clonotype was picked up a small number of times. CDR3 sequence: CASSLALRRGPWETQYF. The CDR3 DNA reads TGTGCCAGCAGCTTAGCACTTCGGAGGGGGCCGTGGGAGACCCAGTACTTC. The rearrangement uses TRBV7-9 and TRBJ2-7, with D possibly matching TRBD1 (7 bases). The DNA end is a closer match to TRBJ2-5, so the J assignment may be wrong. Germline loops: CDR1 SEHNR, CDR2 FQNEAQ (reference sequence). CDR3 length equals 17 residues.

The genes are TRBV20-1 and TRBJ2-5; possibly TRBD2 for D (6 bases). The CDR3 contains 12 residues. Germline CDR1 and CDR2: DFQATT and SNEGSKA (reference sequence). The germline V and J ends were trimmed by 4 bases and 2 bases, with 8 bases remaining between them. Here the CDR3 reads CSAMDYQETQYF. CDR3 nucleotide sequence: TGCAGTGCTATGGACTATCAAGAGACCCAGTACTTC.

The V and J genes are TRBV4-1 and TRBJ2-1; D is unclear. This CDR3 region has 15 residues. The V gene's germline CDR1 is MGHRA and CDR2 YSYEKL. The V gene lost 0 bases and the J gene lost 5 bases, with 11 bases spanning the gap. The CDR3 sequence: CASSQDRFLDNEQFF. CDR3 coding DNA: TGCGCCAGCAGCCAAGACCGTTTCCTAGACAATGAGCAGTTCTTC.

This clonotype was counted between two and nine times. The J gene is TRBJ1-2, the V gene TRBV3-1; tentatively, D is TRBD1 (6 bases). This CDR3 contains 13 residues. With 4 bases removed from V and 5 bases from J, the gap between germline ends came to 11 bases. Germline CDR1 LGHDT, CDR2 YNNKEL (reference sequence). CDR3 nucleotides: TGTGCCAGCAGCCGGACAGAGAAATATGGCTACACCTTC. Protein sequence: CASSRTEKYGYTF. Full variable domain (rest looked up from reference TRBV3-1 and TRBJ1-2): DTAVSQTPKYLVTQMGNDKSIKCEQNLGHDTMYWYKQDSKKFLKIMFSYNNKELIINETVPNRFSPKSPDKAHLNLHINSLELGDSAVYFCASSRTEKYGYTFGSGTRLTVV.

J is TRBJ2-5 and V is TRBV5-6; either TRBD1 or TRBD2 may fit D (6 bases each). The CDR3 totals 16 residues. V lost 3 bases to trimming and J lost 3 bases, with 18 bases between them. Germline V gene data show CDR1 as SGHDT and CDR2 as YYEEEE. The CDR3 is CASSYPGRGQKETQYF. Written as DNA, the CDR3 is TGTGCCAGCAGCTATCCTGGGCGGGGACAAAAAGAGACCCAGTACTTC. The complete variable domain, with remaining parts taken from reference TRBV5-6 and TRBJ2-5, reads DAGVTQSPTHLIKTRGQQVTLRCSPKSGHDTVSWYQQALGQGPQFIFQYYEEEERQRGNFPDRFSGHQFPNYSSELNVNALLLGDSALYLCASSYPGRGQKETQYFGPGTRLLVL.

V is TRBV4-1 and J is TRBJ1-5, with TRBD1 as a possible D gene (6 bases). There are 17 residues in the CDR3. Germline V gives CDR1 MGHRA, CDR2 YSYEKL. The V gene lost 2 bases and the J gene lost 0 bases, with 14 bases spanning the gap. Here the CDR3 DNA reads TGCGCCAGCAGCCAACGGAGGGGGTGGGGTAGCAATCAGCCCCAGCATTTT. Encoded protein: CASSQRRGWGSNQPQHF.

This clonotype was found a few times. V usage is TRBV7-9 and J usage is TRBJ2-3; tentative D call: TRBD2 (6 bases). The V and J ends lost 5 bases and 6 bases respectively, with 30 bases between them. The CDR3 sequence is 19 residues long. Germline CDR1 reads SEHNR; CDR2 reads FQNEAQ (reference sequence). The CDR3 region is CASSPPEGTRLFIMDTQYF. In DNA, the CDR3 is TGTGCCAGCAGCCCCCCGGAGGGAACGCGGCTTTTTATTATGGATACGCAGTATTTT.

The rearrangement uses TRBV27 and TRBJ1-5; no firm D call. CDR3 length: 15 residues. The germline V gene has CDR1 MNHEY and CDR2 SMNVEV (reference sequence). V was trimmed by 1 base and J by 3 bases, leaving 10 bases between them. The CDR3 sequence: CASSLFGRPNQPQHF. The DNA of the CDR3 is TGTGCCAGCAGTTTATTCGGACGGCCCAATCAGCCCCAGCATTTT.

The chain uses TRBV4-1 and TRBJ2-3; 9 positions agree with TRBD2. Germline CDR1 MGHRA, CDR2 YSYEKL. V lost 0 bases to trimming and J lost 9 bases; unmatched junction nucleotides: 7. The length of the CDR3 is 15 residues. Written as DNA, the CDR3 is TGCGCCAGCAGCCAAGACGGGGCGGGGGGGCGAACGCAGTATTTT. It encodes CASSQDGAGGRTQYF.

CDR3 DNA sequence: TGCAGCGTTGCTATGGTGAGCGGGATGAACACTGAAGCTTTCTTT. Residues: CSVAMVSGMNTEAFF. The chain uses TRBV29-1 and TRBJ1-1; no reliable D call. The CDR3 spans 15 residues. Germline CDR1 and CDR2: SQVTM and ANQGSEA. The V end was cut by 4 bases, the J end by 0 bases, with 15 bases between.

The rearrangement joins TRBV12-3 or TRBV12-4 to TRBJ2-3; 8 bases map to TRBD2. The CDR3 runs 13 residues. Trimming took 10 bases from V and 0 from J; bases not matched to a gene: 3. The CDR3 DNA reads TGTGCCACCAAGCGGGGGAGCACAGATACGCAGTATTTT. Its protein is CATKRGSTDTQYF.

The CDR3 coding sequence is TGCGCCAGCAGCCCCAGCCCCCCGGGACATCGCACAGATACGCAGTATTTT. This gives the protein CASSPSPPGHRTDTQYF. The genes are TRBV5-1 and TRBJ2-3; D is possibly TRBD1 (6 bases). The germline gives CDR1 SGHRS, CDR2 YFSETQ. Deletions cut 4 bases from V and 1 base from J, with 19 bases between. This CDR3 has 17 residues. The variable domain in full, with the rest retrieved from reference TRBV5-1 and TRBJ2-3, is KAGVTQTPRYLIKTRGQQVTLSCSPISGHRSVSWYQQTPGQGLQFLFEYFSETQRNKGNFPGRFSGRQFSNSRSEMNVSTLELGDSALYLCASSPSPPGHRTDTQYFGPGTRLTVL.

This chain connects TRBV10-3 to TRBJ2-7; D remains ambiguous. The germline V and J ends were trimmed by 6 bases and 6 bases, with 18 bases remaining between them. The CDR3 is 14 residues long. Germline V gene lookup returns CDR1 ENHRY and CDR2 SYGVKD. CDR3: CAIRPDQVISEQYF. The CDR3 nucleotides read TGTGCCATCAGGCCCGATCAGGTGATCTCCGAGCAGTACTTC.

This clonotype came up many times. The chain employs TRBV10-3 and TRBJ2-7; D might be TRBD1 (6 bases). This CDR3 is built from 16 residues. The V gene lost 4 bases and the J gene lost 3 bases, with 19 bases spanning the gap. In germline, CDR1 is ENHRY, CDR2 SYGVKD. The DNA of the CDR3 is TGTGCCATCAGTGGGCAGGGGCCTAGATCGGTCTACGAGCAGTACTTC. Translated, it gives CAISGQGPRSVYEQYF.

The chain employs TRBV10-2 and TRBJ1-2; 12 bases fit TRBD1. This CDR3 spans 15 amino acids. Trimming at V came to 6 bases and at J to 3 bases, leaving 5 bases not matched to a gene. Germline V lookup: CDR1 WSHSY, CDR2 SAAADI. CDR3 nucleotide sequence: TGCGCCAGCAGAAAGGGACAGGGGGCGGACTATGGCTACACCTTC. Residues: CASRKGQGADYGYTF.

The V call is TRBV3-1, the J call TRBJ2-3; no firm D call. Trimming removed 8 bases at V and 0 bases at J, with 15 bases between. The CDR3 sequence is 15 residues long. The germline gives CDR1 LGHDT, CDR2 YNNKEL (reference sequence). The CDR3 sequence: CASPTLPASTDTQYF. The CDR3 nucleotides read TGTGCCAGCCCAACCCTCCCGGCTAGCACAGATACGCAGTATTTT.

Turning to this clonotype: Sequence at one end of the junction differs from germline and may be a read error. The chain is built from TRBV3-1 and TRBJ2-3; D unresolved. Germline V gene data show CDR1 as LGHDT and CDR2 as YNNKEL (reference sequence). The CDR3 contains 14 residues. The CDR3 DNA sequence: TGTGCCTGCAGCCCGACCGCACGACCAGATACGCAGTATTTT. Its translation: CACSPTARPDTQYF.